Here is one T cell receptor (beta chain) with its context. Trimming took 1 base from V and 0 from J, leaving 15 bases between them. Per germline, CDR1 SGHTA and CDR2 FQGNSA. The CDR3 runs to 17 residues. This sample was taken from a study of cytotoxic CD8 clonotypes in ibrutinib-treated CLL. Study as a whole: The taking of response samples occurred after a median approximately twelve months of treatment, with a range of 6 to 36.

The method was immunoSEQ multiplex PCR; TCRdb's version includes in-frame clones alone and lacks a portion of them. This sample has 110,000 to 150,000 clones, with 75% to 80% found just once. Here the sequenced sample was PBMCs, taken after 24 months of ibrutinib treatment. V is TRBV7-2 and J is TRBJ1-2, with D perhaps matching TRBD1 (6 bases). The clonotype was recovered from a human donor with chronic lymphocytic leukemia. The CDR3 region is CASSLVAGATSNYGYTF. The CDR3 DNA sequence: TGTGCCAGCAGCTTAGTAGCAGGGGCAACCTCTAACTATGGCTACACCTTC.